This TCR beta chain was profiled in a study of shared clonotypes between healthy human individuals. The study, taken as a whole, reports: When compared with the clonotypes that were shared by all four sorted-subset donors, the non-shared clonotypes turned out to have lower generation probabilities.

Positively selected for CCR7, the CD45RO-negative cells used as naive CD8 cells excluded terminally differentiated effector memory CD45RA+ cells. As for this clone: The antigen is unknown. The sample carries other DNA sequences with the same CDR3.

V lost 6 bases and J 4 bases, leaving 3 bases between the germline ends. The germline gives CDR1 SEHNR, CDR2 FQNEAQ (reference sequence). This CDR3 comprises 11 residues. Only in-frame clones appear in the TCRdb table, and some are missing; sequencing was by immunoSEQ multiplex PCR. Seen here are 750,000 to 1,000,000 clones, more than 85% observed once, and the top ten hold more than 20%. This chain uses TRBV7-9 with TRBJ2-2; no firm D call. This clonotype was sampled from a man aged 25-45 years in good health. What was sequenced was naive CD8+ T cells sorted from blood. The CDR3: CASSPTGELFF. The CDR3 DNA sequence: TGTGCCAGCAGTCCCACCGGGGAGCTGTTTTTT.